Below are 27 T cell receptor beta chains sequenced from a single sample in a study of T cell responses to AZD1222 COVID-19 vaccine. The data were produced by immunoSEQ multiplex PCR, yet TCRdb's version contains in-frame clones alone and is incomplete. The table records roughly 130,000 clones, 86% of them present only once. This sample comprised peripheral blood, obtained on day 0 of AZD1222 vaccination. The receptors originated from an adult in good health.

As DNA, the CDR3 is TGTGCCACCAGTGAGTCAGGGGGCTACGACGAGCAGTACTTC. This gives the protein CATSESGGYDEQYF. V gene TRBV24-1 combines with J gene TRBJ2-7; 8 bases are shared with TRBD1. Germline V gives CDR1 KGHDR, CDR2 SFDVKD. The CDR3 is 14 residues long. V shed 4 bases, J shed 5 bases, and the junction held 6 bases outside the gene matches.

The V call is TRBV4-1, the J call TRBJ2-2; D remains ambiguous. With 6 bases removed from V and 1 base from J, the gap between germline ends came to 12 bases. The CDR3 is 15 amino acids. Germline V gives CDR1 MGHRA, CDR2 YSYEKL. CDR3 amino acids: CASSHPCLNTGELFF. Written as DNA, the CDR3 is TGCGCCAGCAGTCATCCTTGCCTGAACACCGGGGAGCTGTTTTTT.

The chain has TRBV28 and TRBJ2-7, with TRBD2 as a possible D gene (6 bases). Trimming pared 3 bases from V and 0 bases from J, leaving 18 bases between. Germline-derived CDR1 and CDR2 are MDHEN and SYDVKM. The CDR3 contains 17 residues. The CDR3 region is CASSFFGGTGSSYEQYF. The CDR3 nucleotides are TGTGCCAGCAGTTTCTTCGGCGGGACGGGTAGCTCCTACGAGCAGTACTTC. Using reference TRBV28 and TRBJ2-7 for the parts outside the CDR3, the full variable domain is DVKVTQSSRYLVKRTGEKVFLECVQDMDHENMFWYRQDPGLGLRLIYFSYDVKMKEKGDIPEGYSVSREKKERFSLILESASTNQTSMYLCASSFFGGTGSSYEQYFGPGTRLTVT.

The chain recombines TRBV5-4 with TRBJ2-7, with 7 positions matching TRBD1. Germline CDR1 SGHNT, CDR2 YYREEE (reference sequence). After removal of 0 bases from V and 3 bases from J, the junction contained 6 bases not matched to a gene. The CDR3 spans 15 residues. The CDR3 region has the DNA TGTGCCAGCAGCTTGGGACCGGGACAGAACTACGAGCAGTACTTC. This codes for CASSLGPGQNYEQYF.

The V gene is TRBV3-1 (or the pseudogene TRBV3-2), the J gene TRBJ2-3; TRBD2 aligns across 13 bases. Germline loops: CDR1 LGHDT, CDR2 YNNKEL (reference sequence). CDR3 length: 17 residues. With 3 bases clipped from V and 5 bases from J, the junction kept 8 bases outside the gene matches. CDR3 residues: CASSHSLAGGRGDTQYF. CDR3 DNA: TGTGCCAGCAGCCATTCACTAGCGGGAGGGAGGGGAGATACGCAGTATTTT.

The CDR3 reads CASSEARPGFGYTF. CDR3 bases: TGTGCCAGCAGTGAAGCGCGGCCGGGGTTTGGCTACACCTTC. The chain employs TRBV6-1 and TRBJ1-2; D is unresolved. Trimming left V 0 bases short and J 7 bases short, with 12 bases between. The CDR3 contains 14 residues. Germline V CDR1 and CDR2: MNHNS, SASEGT.

About this clone: One junction end does not reproduce the germline sequence, and a read error may be involved. This chain joins TRBV12-3 or TRBV12-4 and TRBJ1-5; no firm D call. CDR3 length equals 12 residues. CDR3 in amino acids: CASSLPGRPINF. The CDR3 coding sequence is TGTGCCAGCAGTTTACCTGGACGGCCCATCAATTTT.

V usage is TRBV9 and J usage is TRBJ2-3; 8 bases line up with TRBD2. The CDR3 covers 16 residues. With V trimmed by 0 bases and J by 0 bases, 3 bases remained unmatched. The germline gives CDR1 SGDLS, CDR2 YYNGEE. CDR3 in DNA: TGTGCCAGCAGCGTAGCGGGGGGGACTAGCACAGATACGCAGTATTTT. It yields the protein CASSVAGGTSTDTQYF.

The V and J genes are TRBV4-2 and TRBJ1-1; D may be TRBD1 (5 bases). Between the trimmed V and J ends, which lost 0 bases and 5 bases, there was a span of 13 bases. The CDR3 covers 15 residues. Germline V gene lookup returns CDR1 LGHNA and CDR2 YNFKEQ. The CDR3 DNA is TGTGCCAGCAGCCAAGATGAGGGCAGGGCTACTGAAGCTTTCTTT. Amino acid sequence: CASSQDEGRATEAFF.

The V and J genes are TRBV9 and TRBJ2-3; 7 bases line up with TRBD2. J gave up 1 base and V 5 bases, and 7 bases lay outside the gene matches. The CDR3 runs to 15 residues. Germline V gene sequence: CDR1 SGDLS, CDR2 YYNGEE. CDR3 residues: CASSPGGGGTDTQYF. The CDR3 DNA reads TGTGCCAGCAGTCCGGGGGGTGGGGGCACAGATACGCAGTATTTT.

This sequence joins TRBV19 and TRBJ2-6; TRBD1 matches 10 bases. V lost 5 bases, J lost 0 bases, and 4 bases stayed unmatched. The CDR3 covers 17 residues. The germline V gene has CDR1 LNHDA and CDR2 SQIVND (reference sequence). The CDR3 region is CASSLDRGPSGANVLTF. The CDR3 DNA reads TGTGCCAGTAGTCTTGACAGGGGGCCCTCTGGGGCCAACGTCCTGACTTTC.

The table lists this clone with a count of one. The chain carries TRBV7-8 and TRBJ2-3, with TRBD2 matching over 9 bases. Per the germline V gene, CDR1 is SGHVS and CDR2 is FQNEAQ. Trimming took 2 bases from V and 0 from J; bases not matched to a gene: 6. CDR3 length: 17 residues. This chain's CDR3 is CASSLMGGGASTDTQYF. The CDR3 coding sequence is TGTGCCAGCAGCTTAATGGGCGGGGGGGCTAGCACAGATACGCAGTATTTT. Full variable domain (rest looked up from reference TRBV7-8 and TRBJ2-3): GAGVSQSPRYKVAKRGQDVALRCDPISGHVSLFWYQQALGQGPEFLTYFQNEAQLDKSGLPSDRFFAERPEGSVSTLKIQRTQQEDSAVYLCASSLMGGGASTDTQYFGPGTRLTVL.

The V gene is TRBV2, the J gene TRBJ1-2; a possible D gene is TRBD1 (6 bases). The CDR3 runs 13 residues. The germline gives CDR1 SNHLY, CDR2 FYNNEI. The V and J ends lost 3 bases and 2 bases respectively, with 7 bases between them. The CDR3 sequence is CASSETGNYGYTF. DNA for the CDR3: TGTGCCAGCAGTGAGACAGGAAACTATGGCTACACCTTC.

V and J are TRBV5-1 and TRBJ1-1; 8 bases map to TRBD1. Per germline, CDR1 SGHRS and CDR2 YFSETQ. The CDR3 covers 18 residues. Trimming at V came to 2 bases and at J to 4 bases, leaving 16 bases not matched to a gene. CDR3 sequence: CASSFNSGGGNLGTEAFF. CDR3 sequence (DNA): TGCGCCAGCAGCTTCAATTCAGGGGGCGGAAACTTAGGCACTGAAGCTTTCTTT.

This rearrangement joins TRBV9 to TRBJ2-3; a possible D gene is TRBD1 (5 bases). The CDR3 extends over 13 amino acids. Germline lookup yields CDR1 SGDLS and CDR2 YYNGEE. Trimming took off 3 bases at V and 4 bases at J, with 9 bases between the two ends. The CDR3 DNA follows: TGTGCCAGCAGCGCTCAGGGTTCAGATACGCAGTATTTT. It specifies CASSAQGSDTQYF.

The chain carries TRBV28 and TRBJ2-7; TRBD1 agrees at 10 bases. The CDR3 has 17 amino acids. The J segment lost 2 bases and the V segment lost 3 bases, leaving 10 bases of the junction unmatched. Per germline, CDR1 MDHEN and CDR2 SYDVKM. In DNA form, the CDR3 reads TGTGCCAGCAGTTTTGCTCCGGGACAGGGGACAACCTACGAGCAGTACTTC. It yields the protein CASSFAPGQGTTYEQYF. The full variable domain, with the rest looked up from reference TRBV28 and TRBJ2-7, is DVKVTQSSRYLVKRTGEKVFLECVQDMDHENMFWYRQDPGLGLRLIYFSYDVKMKEKGDIPEGYSVSREKKERFSLILESASTNQTSMYLCASSFAPGQGTTYEQYFGPGTRLTVT.

The chain is built from TRBV19 and TRBJ2-5; tentatively, D is TRBD2 (6 bases). Per germline, CDR1 LNHDA and CDR2 SQIVND (reference sequence). The CDR3 extends over 15 amino acids. V was trimmed by 5 bases and J by 5 bases, leaving 18 bases between them. In DNA form, the CDR3 reads TGTGCCAGTAGTCCGGAGGGCCCTCTGGGGGAGACCCAGTACTTC. It yields the protein CASSPEGPLGETQYF.

This clone was recorded only once. The chain combines TRBV19 with TRBJ1-5; a weak D match, TRBD1 (5 bases). The CDR3 spans 17 residues. The V end was cut by 6 bases, the J end by 0 bases, with 18 bases between. The germline V gene encodes CDR1 LNHDA and CDR2 SQIVND (reference sequence). The CDR3 sequence: CASSPTRGKHSNQPQHF. The CDR3 region has the DNA TGTGCCAGTAGCCCGACACGGGGGAAACATAGCAATCAGCCCCAGCATTTT.

The chain carries TRBV5-6 and TRBJ2-5, with D possibly TRBD2 on 6 matching bases. The CDR3 spans 13 residues. Trimming pared 2 bases from V and 5 bases from J, leaving 10 bases between. In germline, CDR1 is SGHDT, CDR2 YYEEEE. This chain's CDR3 is CASSFRERETQYF. In nucleotides, the CDR3 is TGTGCCAGCAGCTTTCGGGAGAGGGAGACCCAGTACTTC.

This rearrangement joins TRBV5-1 to TRBJ2-7; maybe TRBD1 (6 bases). The CDR3 has 14 amino acids. Germline CDR1 is SGHRS and CDR2 is YFSETQ. V gave up 0 bases and J gave up 2 bases, with 9 bases separating them. The CDR3 DNA reads as TGCGCCAGCAGCTTGGTTTCAGGGGCCTACGAGCAGTACTTC. This gives the protein CASSLVSGAYEQYF.

The chain combines TRBV2 with TRBJ1-1, with TRBD1 matching over 9 bases. The CDR3 length is 13 residues. V lost 7 bases, J lost 1 base, and 1 base stayed unmatched. The germline CDR1 and CDR2 sequences are SNHLY and FYNNEI. CDR3 in DNA: TGTGCCAGCAAGGGACAGGGGAACACTGAAGCTTTCTTT. Amino acids: CASKGQGNTEAFF.

This rearrangement joins TRBV28 to TRBJ1-1; 8 nucleotides agree with TRBD1. Germline CDR1 and CDR2: MDHEN and SYDVKM. The CDR3 length is 15 residues. With V trimmed by 6 bases and J by 1 base, 7 bases remained unmatched. The CDR3 DNA reads as TGTGCCAGCAGACCCGTACAGGGGGGGAACACTGAAGCTTTCTTT. Protein product: CASRPVQGGNTEAFF.

The chain is built from TRBV5-1 and TRBJ1-1, with unresolved D. The CDR3 length is 12 residues. CDR1 and CDR2 (germline): SGHRS, YFSETQ. The V and J ends lost 0 bases and 10 bases respectively, with 10 bases between them. The CDR3 region has the DNA TGCGCCAGCAGCTTGGTGGTAGGGATAGCTTTCTTT. It codes for CASSLVVGIAFF.

The chain couples TRBV13 to TRBJ2-1; D possibly matches TRBD1 or TRBD2 (5 bases each). Per the germline V gene, CDR1 is PRHDT and CDR2 is FYEKMQ (reference sequence). V lost 8 bases to trimming and J lost 2 bases, with 19 bases between them. The CDR3 has 16 amino acids. The CDR3 sequence: CASGKGRRGAYNEQFF. The CDR3 DNA is TGTGCCAGCGGGAAAGGGAGAAGGGGAGCCTACAATGAGCAGTTCTTC.

The chain joins TRBV27 to TRBJ2-7; 7 bases are a match to TRBD1. The trim removed 6 bases at V and 5 bases at J, leaving 10 bases unmatched. The CDR3 is 14 residues long. Per germline, CDR1 MNHEY and CDR2 SMNVEV (reference sequence). The CDR3 reads CASRFQGVINEQYF. CDR3 bases: TGTGCCAGCAGATTCCAGGGGGTCATCAACGAGCAGTACTTC.

V gene TRBV5-1 combines with J gene TRBJ2-5; weak D call: TRBD2 (5 bases). The V end lost 0 bases, the J end lost 2 bases, and 11 bases lay between the germline ends. Looked up from germline, CDR1 is SGHRS and CDR2 is YFSETQ. The CDR3 spans 15 residues. As DNA, the CDR3 is TGCGCCAGCAGCTTGGAAGGGAGAGAACAAGAGACCCAGTACTTC. Amino acid sequence: CASSLEGREQETQYF.

The chain links TRBV29-1 to TRBJ2-1; TRBD2 matches at 10 bases. With V trimmed by 3 bases and J by 8 bases, 7 bases remained unmatched. This CDR3 contains 14 residues. In germline, CDR1 is SQVTM, CDR2 ANQGSEA. The CDR3 DNA reads TGCAGCGTTGATTCGGCTAGCGGGAGTGATGAGCAGTTCTTC. It yields the protein CSVDSASGSDEQFF.